Shown below are 18 T cell receptor beta chains from a single sample sequenced in a study of blood T cells in healthy people across ages. A second 7 to 11 cycle PCR used barcoded and J-beta primers. A single record per CDR3 protein comes from TCRdb applying MiXCR to the 5' RACE reads. The sample includes around 1,100,000 distinct CDR3 sequences, more than 30% of them seen just once. Input material: blood. All receptors come from a man between 18 and 29 years old in good health.

The gene calls are TRBV13 and TRBJ1-1; D is perhaps TRBD1 (6 bases). The V gene lost 1 base and the J gene lost 1 base, with 13 bases spanning the gap. The CDR3 is 16 amino acids. CDR1 is PRHDT and CDR2 is FYEKMQ in the germline V gene (reference sequence). The CDR3 coding sequence is TGTGCCAGCAGCTTAGAGGCAGGGGCGGAGAACACTGAAGCTTTCTTT. It encodes CASSLEAGAENTEAFF. Filled out from reference TRBV13 and TRBJ1-1, the complete variable domain reads AAGVIQSPRHLIKEKRETATLKCYPIPRHDTVYWYQQGPGQDPQFLISFYEKMQSDKGSIPDRFSAQQFSDYHSELNMSSLELGDSALYFCASSLEAGAENTEAFFGQGTRLTVV.

Concerning this clonotype itself: The junction shows a germline mismatch at one end, possibly a read error. The J gene is TRBJ2-3, the V gene TRBV11-1, with a tentative D call TRBD2 (6 bases). Per germline, CDR1 SGHAT and CDR2 FQDESV (reference sequence). The CDR3 runs 17 residues. CDR3 loop: CTSSLFRASAGTDTQYF. In DNA, the CDR3 is TGTACCAGCAGCTTATTCCGGGCTAGCGCCGGCACAGATACACAGTATTTT.

This chain links TRBV6-1 with TRBJ2-1; 12 bases are a match to TRBD1. CDR1 and CDR2 from the germline V gene are MNHNS and SASEGT. CDR3 length equals 16 residues. Germline trimming cut 3 bases from V and 8 bases from J; bases unmatched to any gene: 8. DNA for the CDR3: TGTGCCAGCAGTGATGAGGGGACAGGGGGCTGGTATGAGCAGTTCTTC. Amino acid sequence: CASSDEGTGGWYEQFF.

This clonotype was counted between two and nine times. This chain links TRBV3-1 with TRBJ2-3, with 9 bases matching TRBD2. J was trimmed by 2 bases and V by 0 bases; bases with no gene match: 3. Per germline, CDR1 LGHDT and CDR2 YNNKEL (reference sequence). This CDR3 is 16 amino acids long. Here the CDR3 reads CASSQDIAGATDTQYF. For the CDR3, the DNA is TGTGCCAGCAGCCAAGATATAGCGGGGGCCACAGATACGCAGTATTTT.

There are a few counts of this clonotype. The V gene is TRBV29-1, the J gene TRBJ1-1; D unclear. V lost 4 bases and J lost 3, with 6 bases in between. The CDR3 totals 11 residues. The V gene's germline CDR1 is SQVTM and CDR2 ANQGSEA. Here the CDR3 reads CSVGYDTEAFF. CDR3 bases: TGCAGCGTTGGGTATGACACTGAAGCTTTCTTT.

This clonotype was detected only a few times. The chain combines TRBV4-2 with TRBJ2-5; 8 nucleotides line up with TRBD2. The CDR3 runs to 16 residues. Germline trimming cut 0 bases from V and 2 bases from J; bases unmatched to any gene: 5. Germline CDR1 LGHNA, CDR2 YNFKEQ. CDR3 sequence: CASSQDTAGEQETQYF. The CDR3 DNA reads as TGTGCCAGCAGCCAAGATACAGCGGGGGAACAAGAGACCCAGTACTTC.

This clonotype was seen only a few times. The chain carries TRBV20-1 and TRBJ1-6; no reliable D call. The germline gives CDR1 DFQATT, CDR2 SNEGSKA (reference sequence). V dropped 0 bases and J dropped 10 bases, with 16 bases sitting between them. CDR3 size: 15 residues. The CDR3 protein is CSARDLGDPGSPLHF. As DNA, the CDR3 is TGCAGTGCTAGAGATCTCGGGGATCCTGGGTCACCCCTCCACTTT.

The rearrangement links TRBV7-9 to TRBJ1-3; unclear D gene. The CDR3 consists of 12 residues. Per germline, CDR1 SEHNR and CDR2 FQNEAQ (reference sequence). V was clipped by 7 bases and J by 4 bases, with 8 bases between them. This CDR3 is CASMRIGNTIYF. CDR3 in DNA: TGTGCCAGCATGAGGATCGGAAACACCATATATTTT.

Only a few counts were recorded for this clonotype. The chain joins TRBV6-6 to TRBJ2-3; D gene ambiguous. V dropped 5 bases and J dropped 0 bases, with 9 bases sitting between them. Germline V lookup: CDR1 MNHNY, CDR2 SVGAGI (reference sequence). CDR3 length equals 14 residues. CDR3: CASSTPGSTDTQYF. The CDR3 DNA follows: TGTGCCAGCAGTACCCCAGGCAGCACAGATACGCAGTATTTT.

There are a few counts of this clonotype. The CDR3 spells CASSPMAGVNYGYTF. The DNA of the CDR3 is TGCGCCAGCAGCCCCATGGCCGGGGTGAACTATGGCTACACCTTC. The chain is built from TRBV4-1 and TRBJ1-2; D gene uncertain. This CDR3 spans 15 amino acids. Germline CDR1 reads MGHRA; CDR2 reads YSYEKL. Trimming took off 4 bases at V and 2 bases at J, with 14 bases between the two ends.

The DNA for the CDR3 is TGTGCCAGCAGTTCTGGAGCGTCATCACCCCTCCACTTT. Its protein is CASSSGASSPLHF. The rearrangement joins TRBV12-3 or TRBV12-4 to TRBJ1-6; D remains ambiguous. The CDR3 is made up of 13 amino acids. The germline V and J ends were trimmed by 4 bases and 10 bases, with 11 bases remaining between them.

This clonotype was seen a few times. The chain combines TRBV12-3 or TRBV12-4 with TRBJ1-2; unclear D gene. The CDR3 extends over 14 amino acids. The germline V and J ends were trimmed by 6 bases and 5 bases, with 16 bases remaining between them. In DNA form, the CDR3 reads TGTGCCAGCAGATCCAGCGATAACTCATATGGCTACACCTTC. Translating it yields CASRSSDNSYGYTF.

The chain is built from TRBV4-3 and TRBJ2-4; D may be TRBD2 (6 bases). V was trimmed by 0 bases and J by 2 bases, leaving 14 bases between them. Germline lookup yields CDR1 LGHNA and CDR2 YSLEER. This CDR3 comprises 17 residues. The chain's CDR3 is CASSQDGGATPKNIQYF. CDR3 coding DNA: TGCGCCAGCAGCCAAGATGGAGGGGCGACTCCCAAAAACATTCAGTACTTC.

The J gene is TRBJ2-4, the V gene TRBV6-2 or TRBV6-3; 10 bases fit TRBD1. Germline loops: CDR1 MNHEY, CDR2 SVGEGT. After removal of 6 bases from V and 4 bases from J, the junction contained 3 bases not matched to a gene. There are 14 residues in the CDR3. The CDR3 region is CASRPGQGKNIQYF. The CDR3 coding sequence is TGTGCCAGCAGGCCGGGACAGGGGAAAAACATTCAGTACTTC.

The chain recombines TRBV5-1 with TRBJ1-1; 7 nucleotides line up with TRBD1. The germline CDR1 and CDR2 sequences are SGHRS and YFSETQ. V shed 4 bases and J 4 bases; nucleotides not matched to a gene: 13. The CDR3 is 16 residues long. The CDR3 DNA sequence: TGCGCCAGCAGCCCAGGAGATGGCAGGGGGGGCACTGAAGCTTTCTTT. Its translation: CASSPGDGRGGTEAFF.

As for this clonotype: Germline and junction disagree at one end, which may indicate a read error. This chain uses TRBV20-1 with TRBJ1-2; perhaps TRBD1 as D (5 bases). Germline CDR1 DFQATT, CDR2 SNEGSKA (reference sequence). The CDR3 consists of 18 residues. CDR3 coding DNA: TGCAGTGCTAGAGTTGGGGCTCATCCGGGGATAGCTAACTATGACTACACCTTC. As protein: CSARVGAHPGIANYDYTF.

The chain recombines TRBV7-2 with TRBJ1-1; D is ambiguous. The V gene lost 5 bases and the J gene lost 5 bases, with 12 bases spanning the gap. The germline CDR1 and CDR2 sequences are SGHTA and FQGNSA. This CDR3 comprises 13 residues. DNA of the CDR3: TGTGCCAGCAGCCCTCGTGGGGAGACTGAAGCTTTCTTT. It is translated as CASSPRGETEAFF.

V gene TRBV24-1 combines with J gene TRBJ1-2; the D is unclear. Germline V CDR1 and CDR2: KGHDR, SFDVKD. The CDR3 runs to 12 residues. V lost 6 bases and J lost 0, with 4 bases in between. CDR3 nucleotides: TGTGCCACCAGTAAGGCTAACTATGGCTACACCTTC. It translates to CATSKANYGYTF.